This entry lists 29 T cell receptor beta chains sequenced from one sample in a study of T cell clones after liver transplantation. Data came from immunoSEQ multiplex PCR; TCRdb stores just in-frame clones and leaves some out. Altogether around 77,000 clones are present, 75% to 90% being singletons, with the ten largest covering 0.79%. This specimen was CD4+ T cells from blood, taken 12 months after liver transplant. All receptors derive from a human patient who received a liver transplant. Some T cells may be graft donor cells.

This rearrangement joins TRBV5-1 to TRBJ2-7, with 9 bases fitting TRBD1. Germline loops: CDR1 SGHRS, CDR2 YFSETQ. The CDR3 extends over 14 amino acids. V lost 7 bases to trimming and J lost 5 bases; unmatched junction nucleotides: 10. As DNA, the CDR3 is TGCGCCAGCGGCTACAGGGGGCCAGAGAACGAGCAGTACTTC. This codes for CASGYRGPENEQYF.

V usage is TRBV7-2 and J usage is TRBJ1-2; unclear D gene. Germline V gene sequence: CDR1 SGHTA, CDR2 FQGNSA. The CDR3 loop spans 15 amino acids. V was trimmed by 3 bases and J by 4 bases, leaving 15 bases between them. The CDR3 DNA is TGTGCCAGCAGCTTCTCCGGAGGGAAGAGCTATGGCTACACCTTC. Translation: CASSFSGGKSYGYTF.

This sequence joins TRBV6-5 and TRBJ2-2; the D is unclear. The germline V gene encodes CDR1 MNHEY and CDR2 SVGAGI. This CDR3 is 14 amino acids long. V was cut by 6 bases and J by 2 bases, with 10 bases left in between. The DNA of the CDR3 is TGTGCCAGCAGCTTTGTGACCAACACCGGGGAGCTGTTTTTT. Protein: CASSFVTNTGELFF.

The rearrangement joins TRBV9 to TRBJ2-2, with no clear D. The ends were cut back, 0 bases at V and 6 bases at J, with 9 bases in the middle. The CDR3 is 14 residues long. Per germline, CDR1 SGDLS and CDR2 YYNGEE. As DNA, the CDR3 is TGTGCCAGCAGCGTAGTTCCCGCGTCCGGGGAGCTGTTTTTT. Its translation: CASSVVPASGELFF.

The CDR3 DNA reads TGCGCCAGCAGCTTCCAAGGGTACGAGCAGTACTTC. Amino acids: CASSFQGYEQYF. This rearrangement joins TRBV5-1 to TRBJ2-7; D call uncertain. The germline CDR1 and CDR2 sequences are SGHRS and YFSETQ. V was shortened by 2 bases and J by 4 bases, with 7 bases between the two germline ends. CDR3 length equals 12 residues.

This chain joins TRBV6-5 and TRBJ2-7; 11 bases fit TRBD2. The CDR3 sequence is 14 residues long. The V gene end was trimmed by 5 bases and the J gene end by 3 bases; junction bases not matched to a gene: 3. Germline V lookup: CDR1 MNHEY, CDR2 SVGAGI. The CDR3 spells CASSPTSGNYEQYF. The CDR3 bases are TGTGCCAGCAGTCCGACTAGCGGGAACTACGAGCAGTACTTC.

This clone was seen only a few times. V and J are TRBV4-3 and TRBJ2-2, with D unresolved. V lost 0 bases and J 2 bases, leaving 7 bases between the germline ends. Germline V gene lookup returns CDR1 LGHNA and CDR2 YSLEER. The CDR3 extends over 15 amino acids. The CDR3 region is CASSQEATNTGELFF. For the CDR3, the DNA is TGCGCCAGCAGCCAAGAAGCAACAAACACCGGGGAGCTGTTTTTT.

The chain employs TRBV5-6 and TRBJ2-1, with no clear D. The CDR3 consists of 13 residues. Trimming took 7 bases from V and 7 from J, leaving 15 bases between them. From germline, CDR1 is SGHDT and CDR2 YYEEEE. Here the CDR3 DNA reads TGTGCCAGCCAAAGTTGGGTCGGTAATGAGCAGTTCTTC. Its translation is CASQSWVGNEQFF.

The V gene is TRBV2, the J gene TRBJ1-5; TRBD1 agrees at 7 bases. This CDR3 has 14 residues. V shed 5 bases, J shed 5 bases, and the junction held 6 bases outside the gene matches. CDR1 SNHLY and CDR2 FYNNEI come from the germline V gene. CDR3 DNA: TGTGCCAGCAGTTTCGAAAGGGGGCATCAGCCCCAGCATTTT. Encoded protein: CASSFERGHQPQHF.

The chain has TRBV5-1 and TRBJ1-2, with 10 bases aligning to TRBD1. Trimming removed 3 bases from V and 4 bases from J; junction bases left unmatched: 0. This CDR3 is built from 13 residues. The germline gives CDR1 SGHRS, CDR2 YFSETQ. The CDR3 nucleotides read TGCGCCAGCAGCTGGGACAGGGGCTATGGCTACACCTTC. Protein product: CASSWDRGYGYTF.

The CDR3 sequence is CASSGGQGGNQPQHF. For the CDR3, the DNA is TGTGCCAGCAGCGGGGGACAAGGGGGCAATCAGCCCCAGCATTTT. This chain links TRBV7-9 with TRBJ1-5; D possibly corresponds to TRBD1 (6 bases). The CDR3 totals 15 residues. V shed 5 bases and J shed 2 bases, with 13 bases lying between them. Germline-derived CDR1 and CDR2 are SEHNR and FQNEAQ (reference sequence). The variable domain in full, with the rest retrieved from reference TRBV7-9 and TRBJ1-5, is DTGVSQNPRHKITKRGQNVTFRCDPISEHNRLYWYRQTLGQGPEFLTYFQNEAQLEKSRLLSDRFSAERPKGSFSTLEIQRTEQGDSAMYLCASSGGQGGNQPQHFGDGTRLSIL.

This sequence joins TRBV5-6 and TRBJ2-1; 9 nucleotides align to TRBD2. There are 16 residues in the CDR3. V trimming: 2 bases; J trimming: 8 bases; junction bases outside the gene matches: 11. Germline-derived CDR1 and CDR2 are SGHDT and YYEEEE. The CDR3 nucleotides are TGTGCCAGCAGCTTAACCTTAGCGGGAGTGATCGATGAGCAGTTCTTC. It yields the protein CASSLTLAGVIDEQFF.

The V gene is TRBV21-1, the J gene TRBJ2-7; the table calls TRBD2, which could not be checked here. TRBV21-1 represents a pseudogene. The length of the CDR3 is 15 residues. The CDR3 here is CASSKGAGGDYEQYF. DNA of the CDR3: TGTGCCAGCAGCAAAGGGGCTGGGGGGGACTACGAGCAGTACTTC.

This sequence joins TRBV27 and TRBJ2-3; TRBD2 matches 11 bases. Germline V gives CDR1 MNHEY, CDR2 SMNVEV (reference sequence). The length of the CDR3 is 15 residues. V trimming: 6 bases; J trimming: 5 bases; junction bases outside the gene matches: 7. The DNA for the CDR3 is TGTGCCAGCAGAGCTACTAGCGGGAGAGTAGATACGCAGTATTTT. This encodes CASRATSGRVDTQYF.

This clone was detected once. The rearrangement uses TRBV11-2 and TRBJ1-3; D call uncertain. V was clipped by 1 base and J by 0 bases, with 10 bases between them. Germline CDR1 is SGHAT and CDR2 is FQNNGV. There are 16 residues in the CDR3. This CDR3 is CASSLGLIASGNTIYF. CDR3 coding DNA: TGTGCCAGCAGCTTAGGTCTCATAGCCTCTGGAAACACCATATATTTT.

This chain uses TRBV7-3 with TRBJ2-1, with 9 nucleotides matching TRBD2. V was clipped by 6 bases and J by 7 bases; unmatched bases: 7. The CDR3 consists of 14 residues. The germline gives CDR1 SGHTA, CDR2 FQGTGA. CDR3 sequence: CASSFIAGENEQFF. CDR3 in DNA: TGTGCCAGCAGTTTCATAGCGGGAGAAAATGAGCAGTTCTTC.

J is TRBJ1-2 and V is TRBV5-7, with TRBD1 as a possible D gene (6 bases). TRBV5-7 counts as an open reading frame of uncertain function. The CDR3 extends over 15 amino acids. Trimming took off 2 bases at V and 3 bases at J, with 14 bases between the two ends. The CDR3 DNA is TGTGCCAGCAGCTTCTCCCGGGGGGCCGACTATGGCTACACCTTC. This sequence encodes CASSFSRGADYGYTF.

The chain joins TRBV7-8 to TRBJ1-1; weak D call: TRBD1 (5 bases). CDR1 SGHVS and CDR2 FQNEAQ come from the germline V gene. Deletions cut 5 bases from V and 0 bases from J, with 19 bases between. This CDR3 contains 17 residues. The CDR3 DNA reads as TGTGCCAGCAGCCCCCCGGGACGCCGAAACATGAACACTGAAGCTTTCTTT. Protein product: CASSPPGRRNMNTEAFF. The full variable domain, in which reference TRBV7-8 and TRBJ1-1 provide the parts outside the CDR3, is GAGVSQSPRYKVAKRGQDVALRCDPISGHVSLFWYQQALGQGPEFLTYFQNEAQLDKSGLPSDRFFAERPEGSVSTLKIQRTQQEDSAVYLCASSPPGRRNMNTEAFFGQGTRLTVV.

There are a few counts of this clone. The chain recombines TRBV18 with TRBJ2-7; the D is unclear. The germline CDR1 and CDR2 sequences are KGHSH and LQKENI. The CDR3 consists of 13 residues. Trimming shortened V by 2 bases and J by 6 bases, and 11 bases separated the two germline ends. CDR3 region: CASSPSPMGEQYF. Here the CDR3 DNA reads TGTGCCAGCTCACCAAGCCCCATGGGCGAGCAGTACTTC.

In its sample, this clone was seen a few times. The chain employs TRBV18 and TRBJ1-1, with TRBD1 as a possible D gene (5 bases). Trimming pared 4 bases from V and 1 base from J, leaving 13 bases between. CDR1 and CDR2 from the germline V gene are KGHSH and LQKENI. There are 15 residues in the CDR3. The CDR3 protein is CASSQLQDPNTEAFF. The CDR3 nucleotides read TGTGCCAGCTCACAACTACAGGACCCGAACACTGAAGCTTTCTTT.

The rearrangement links TRBV19 to TRBJ2-7; 7 nucleotides match TRBD2. The germline CDR1 and CDR2 sequences are LNHDA and SQIVND (reference sequence). The J segment lost 3 bases and the V segment lost 6 bases, leaving 11 bases of the junction unmatched. The CDR3 is made up of 15 amino acids. The CDR3 reads CASSPPSGGLYEQYF. For the CDR3, the DNA is TGTGCCAGTAGCCCCCCATCGGGAGGTCTCTACGAGCAGTACTTC.

The CDR3 nucleotides are TGTGCCACCTCCCGGGACAGGGGTTATGAAAAACTGTTTTTT. It codes for CATSRDRGYEKLFF. The chain uses TRBV2 and TRBJ1-4, with TRBD1 identical over 10 bases. The CDR3 extends over 14 amino acids. J was trimmed by 6 bases and V by 10 bases; bases with no gene match: 8. Germline assignment: CDR1 SNHLY and CDR2 FYNNEI.

The chain has TRBV7-2 and TRBJ1-6; D gene unclear. The germline V gene encodes CDR1 SGHTA and CDR2 FQGNSA. This CDR3 is 13 amino acids long. Trimming removed 2 bases from V and 7 bases from J, with 6 bases in between. The CDR3 coding sequence is TGTGCCAGCAGCTTATCGGGGAATTCACCCCTCCACTTT. It specifies CASSLSGNSPLHF.

This chain connects TRBV18 to TRBJ2-2; no definite D call. The germline V gene has CDR1 KGHSH and CDR2 LQKENI. Trimming cost V 2 bases and J 3 bases, with 7 bases left between them. The CDR3 length is 14 residues. The CDR3 DNA reads TGTGCCAGCTCACCATCTTTGGACACCGGGGAGCTGTTTTTT. It translates to CASSPSLDTGELFF.

The chain uses TRBV28 and TRBJ1-1; the D gene is possibly TRBD1 (5 bases). Germline assignment: CDR1 MDHEN and CDR2 SYDVKM. The CDR3 consists of 14 residues. Deletions cut 6 bases from V and 0 bases from J, with 11 bases between. CDR3 DNA: TGTGCCAGCAGAAAGACAGCCTTGAACACTGAAGCTTTCTTT. It codes for CASRKTALNTEAFF.

CDR3 residues: CASSIFLSNQPQHF. In DNA, the CDR3 is TGTGCCAGTAGTATCTTTTTAAGCAATCAGCCCCAGCATTTT. V and J are TRBV19 and TRBJ1-5, with D hard to call. Germline assignment: CDR1 LNHDA and CDR2 SQIVND (reference sequence). CDR3 size: 14 residues. V shed 3 bases and J shed 1 base, with 7 bases lying between them.

The gene calls are TRBV18 and TRBJ1-1; D call uncertain. V lost 6 bases, J lost 10 bases, and 15 bases lay in between. The CDR3 is made up of 12 amino acids. CDR1 and CDR2 (germline): KGHSH, LQKENI. The CDR3 here is CASSPRTGVAFF. In DNA form, the CDR3 reads TGTGCCAGCTCCCCGAGAACCGGGGTAGCTTTCTTT.

The chain carries TRBV2 and TRBJ1-2; D gene ambiguous. Trimming cost V 7 bases and J 8 bases, with 11 bases left between them. The CDR3 spans 11 residues. Germline loops: CDR1 SNHLY, CDR2 FYNNEI. The CDR3 DNA sequence: TGTGCCAGCAAAGGTTACGGCGGCTACACCTTC. This translates into CASKGYGGYTF.

As to this clone: A read error may account for a junction end that differs from germline. The V and J genes are TRBV13 and TRBJ2-1; D is unresolved. CDR1 and CDR2 (germline): PRHDT, FYEKMQ (reference sequence). The CDR3 covers 12 residues. CDR3 loop: CASSPWAQSMIF. CDR3 coding DNA: TGTGCCAGCAGCCCATGGGCCCAATCAATGATCTTC.